These 30 T cell receptor beta chains were all obtained from the same sample, sequenced in a study of beta chain features in type 1 diabetes. The entirety of the isolated RNA underwent reverse transcription, so expressed TCRB transcripts were sequenced. Clones were read by immunoSEQ multiplex PCR, and TCRdb kept only the in-frame ones, dropping some. The sample carries 680,000 or so clones, 15% to 19% recorded once. The specimen sequenced was naive CD4+ T cells from blood. These TCRs come from a young man in good health.

This chain links TRBV7-2 with TRBJ1-3; D perhaps matches TRBD1 (5 bases). This CDR3 spans 14 amino acids. Germline V gene lookup returns CDR1 SGHTA and CDR2 FQGNSA. V was trimmed by 6 bases and J by 0 bases, leaving 9 bases between them. This chain's CDR3 is CASSWDYSGNTIYF. CDR3 DNA: TGTGCCAGCAGTTGGGACTACTCTGGAAACACCATATATTTT.

Only a few counts were recorded for this clone. The sample holds other DNA sequences that translate to the same CDR3. The rearrangement links TRBV28 to TRBJ2-7; D is uncertain. The CDR3 consists of 12 residues. Trimming removed 6 bases at V and 2 bases at J, with 8 bases between. CDR1 and CDR2 from the germline V gene are MDHEN and SYDVKM. The CDR3 reads CASSLLTYEQYF. The CDR3 DNA sequence: TGTGCCAGCAGCCTCCTGACCTACGAGCAGTACTTC. Complete variable domain (other parts from reference TRBV28 and TRBJ2-7): DVKVTQSSRYLVKRTGEKVFLECVQDMDHENMFWYRQDPGLGLRLIYFSYDVKMKEKGDIPEGYSVSREKKERFSLILESASTNQTSMYLCASSLLTYEQYFGPGTRLTVT.

In regard to this clone: Compared with germline, one end of the junction differs, possibly owing to a read error. The chain employs TRBV7-2 and TRBJ2-7; D might be TRBD2 (5 bases). Germline V CDR1 and CDR2: SGHTA, FQGNSA. The CDR3 spans 13 residues. For the CDR3, the DNA is TGTGCCAGCACCTTAGGACTCACCTACGAGCAGTACTTC. Translation: CASTLGLTYEQYF.

This clone was detected a few times. Here the CDR3 DNA reads TGTGCCAGCAGCCAGCAGGTTACGCAGTATTTT. This sequence encodes CASSQQVTQYF. The genes are TRBV14 and TRBJ2-3; D not resolved. V was shortened by 3 bases and J by 8 bases, with 6 bases between the two germline ends. The CDR3 length is 11 residues. Germline V gives CDR1 SGHDN, CDR2 FVKESK.

The rearrangement uses TRBV15 and TRBJ2-3; possible D gene TRBD1, 5 bases. V was trimmed by 0 bases and J by 1 base, leaving 11 bases between them. The CDR3 is 16 residues long. The germline V gene encodes CDR1 LNHNV and CDR2 YYDKDF (reference sequence). CDR3 protein: CATSRDLQVRTDTQYF. The CDR3 nucleotides read TGTGCCACCAGCAGAGACCTACAGGTTCGCACAGATACGCAGTATTTT.

V usage is TRBV10-3 and J usage is TRBJ2-2; TRBD1 agrees at 10 bases. Per the germline V gene, CDR1 is ENHRY and CDR2 is SYGVKD. The junction had 7 bases not matched to a gene; V was cut back by 5 bases and J by 4 bases. This CDR3 has 16 amino acids. The CDR3 reads CAISTRQGAGTGELFF. The CDR3 region has the DNA TGTGCCATCAGTACCCGACAGGGGGCAGGCACCGGGGAGCTGTTTTTT.

The J gene is TRBJ2-1, the V gene TRBV5-4; 16 bases map to TRBD2. The junction had 4 bases not matched to a gene; V was cut back by 3 bases and J by 1 base. The CDR3 sequence is 18 residues long. CDR1 and CDR2 (germline): SGHNT, YYREEE (reference sequence). In nucleotides, the CDR3 is TGTGCCAGCAGCTCTCCGGGACTAGCGGGGGGGTCCTACAATGAGCAGTTCTTC. This gives the protein CASSSPGLAGGSYNEQFF.

The chain joins TRBV11-1 to TRBJ2-7; D may be TRBD1 or TRBD2 (5 bases each). The CDR3 runs 14 residues. V dropped 5 bases and J dropped 2 bases, with 13 bases sitting between them. Germline-derived CDR1 and CDR2 are SGHAT and FQDESV (reference sequence). The CDR3 coding sequence is TGTGCCAGCAGCCTACGGGACGGCGCCTACGAGCAGTACTTC. It is translated as CASSLRDGAYEQYF.

The CDR3 is CASSGRETQYF. As DNA, the CDR3 is TGTGCCAGCAGCGGACGAGAGACCCAGTACTTC. This chain links TRBV9 with TRBJ2-5, with D unresolved. Trimming took 3 bases from V and 4 from J, leaving 4 bases between them. The CDR3 extends over 11 amino acids. Germline V gene sequence: CDR1 SGDLS, CDR2 YYNGEE.

Turning to this clone: Other DNA sequences of this sample code for an identical CDR3. This chain connects TRBV9 to TRBJ2-1; 9 bases align to TRBD2. The CDR3 consists of 15 residues. The V gene's germline CDR1 is SGDLS and CDR2 YYNGEE. Germline trimming cut 0 bases from V and 6 bases from J; bases unmatched to any gene: 4. The CDR3 DNA follows: TGTGCCAGCAGCGTAGTTAGCGGGAGTCGCAATGAGCAGTTCTTC. It yields the protein CASSVVSGSRNEQFF.

V usage is TRBV4-2 and J usage is TRBJ2-1; D gene ambiguous. Germline CDR1 reads LGHNA; CDR2 reads YNFKEQ. This CDR3 region has 13 residues. V was clipped by 4 bases and J by 8 bases, with 12 bases between them. The DNA for the CDR3 is TGTGCCAGCAGCCGAGATAGTGTCTATGAGCAGTTCTTC. This encodes CASSRDSVYEQFF.

The table lists this clone with a few counts. This chain joins TRBV5-1 and TRBJ1-1; D is unresolved. Germline CDR1 is SGHRS and CDR2 is YFSETQ. The CDR3 totals 13 residues. V shed 1 base and J shed 3 bases, with 7 bases lying between them. CDR3 DNA: TGCGCCAGCAGCTTGTTGCAGTACACTGAAGCTTTCTTT. Its translation: CASSLLQYTEAFF.

The gene calls are TRBV5-6 and TRBJ2-1, with 14 bases fitting TRBD2. V was clipped by 4 bases and J by 0 bases; unmatched bases: 6. Germline loops: CDR1 SGHDT, CDR2 YYEEEE. The CDR3 is 18 residues long. The DNA of the CDR3 is TGTGCCAGCAGCCGGACTAGCGGGGGGTCCAACTCCTACAATGAGCAGTTCTTC. It codes for CASSRTSGGSNSYNEQFF.

This clone came up a few times. The V gene is TRBV7-8, the J gene TRBJ2-3; no definite D call. The CDR3 spans 12 residues. Germline V gives CDR1 SGHVS, CDR2 FQNEAQ. Between the trimmed V and J ends, which lost 2 bases and 4 bases, there was a span of 4 bases. CDR3 sequence: CASSLRPDTQYF. CDR3 bases: TGTGCCAGCAGCTTAAGACCAGATACGCAGTATTTT.

V usage is TRBV4-3 and J usage is TRBJ2-2; unclear D gene. The CDR3 has 14 amino acids. Trimming took 1 base from V and 6 from J, leaving 9 bases between them. Germline CDR1 LGHNA, CDR2 YSLEER. The CDR3 sequence: CASSQAPRAGELFF. The CDR3 DNA reads TGCGCCAGCAGCCAAGCCCCTCGGGCCGGGGAGCTGTTTTTT.

The sample holds a few counts of this clone. The same CDR3 arises from other DNA sequences in this sample as well. This chain joins TRBV20-1 and TRBJ1-5, with D unresolved. Trimming removed 1 base at V and 6 bases at J, with 4 bases between. Germline assignment: CDR1 DFQATT and CDR2 SNEGSKA (reference sequence). CDR3 length: 11 residues. The CDR3 is CSARGAQPQHF. In nucleotides, the CDR3 is TGCAGTGCTAGAGGGGCTCAGCCCCAGCATTTT.

The J gene is TRBJ2-6, the V gene TRBV2; 10 bases agree with TRBD2. With 5 bases clipped from V and 0 bases from J, the junction kept 4 bases outside the gene matches. The V gene's germline CDR1 is SNHLY and CDR2 FYNNEI. The CDR3 is made up of 17 amino acids. The CDR3 sequence is CASSLAGVLSGANVLTF. CDR3 in DNA: TGTGCCAGCAGTCTAGCGGGGGTACTCTCTGGGGCCAACGTCCTGACTTTC.

The chain carries TRBV7-2 and TRBJ2-1; 9 nucleotides line up with TRBD2. Germline V gene data show CDR1 as SGHTA and CDR2 as FQGNSA. With V trimmed by 7 bases and J by 8 bases, 12 bases remained unmatched. This CDR3 region has 15 residues. CDR3 residues: CASNHAAGGLDEQFF. The CDR3, as DNA: TGTGCCAGCAACCACGCGGCGGGAGGGCTGGATGAGCAGTTCTTC.

This clone came up a few times. The chain links TRBV7-3 to TRBJ2-1, with D perhaps matching TRBD1 (5 bases). Trimming took off 5 bases at V and 2 bases at J, with 13 bases between the two ends. This CDR3 has 15 amino acids. Germline loops: CDR1 SGHTA, CDR2 FQGTGA. This CDR3 reads CASSPMGLAYNEQFF. DNA of the CDR3: TGTGCCAGCAGCCCCATGGGGCTTGCCTACAATGAGCAGTTCTTC. Looking up the rest from reference TRBV7-3 and TRBJ2-1 gives the full variable domain: GAGVSQTPSNKVTEKGKYVELRCDPISGHTALYWYRQSLGQGPEFLIYFQGTGAADDSGLPNDRFFAVRPEGSVSTLKIQRTERGDSAVYLCASSPMGLAYNEQFFGPGTRLTVL.

The CDR3 DNA follows: TGTGCCAGCAGCTTAGCCAACGCCTACGAGCAGTACTTC. Protein sequence: CASSLANAYEQYF. This chain links TRBV7-2 with TRBJ2-7; D call uncertain. V shed 0 bases and J shed 2 bases, with 5 bases lying between them. This CDR3 spans 13 amino acids. Germline V gene data show CDR1 as SGHTA and CDR2 as FQGNSA.

The chain links TRBV7-9 to TRBJ1-2; TRBD1 is a possible D gene (5 bases). This CDR3 has 13 residues. Per the germline V gene, CDR1 is SEHNR and CDR2 is FQNEAQ (reference sequence). V shed 1 base and J shed 8 bases, with 11 bases lying between them. The CDR3 nucleotides read TGTGCCAGCAGCTTAGAAGCGGGGGGAGGCTACACCTTC. Translated: CASSLEAGGGYTF.

V is TRBV5-5 and J is TRBJ1-2; possibly TRBD1 for D (5 bases). Per the germline V gene, CDR1 is SGHKS and CDR2 is YYEKEE (reference sequence). V dropped 2 bases and J dropped 2 bases, with 7 bases sitting between them. The CDR3 is made up of 13 amino acids. The CDR3 loop is CASSFRGNYGYTF. The CDR3 bases are TGTGCCAGCAGCTTCCGGGGCAACTATGGCTACACCTTC.

The rearrangement links TRBV5-1 to TRBJ1-2; TRBD1 agrees at 7 bases. CDR1 and CDR2 from the germline V gene are SGHRS and YFSETQ. The CDR3 totals 14 residues. The junction had 7 bases not matched to a gene; V was cut back by 4 bases and J by 4 bases. The CDR3: CASSPDREIYGYTF. CDR3 coding DNA: TGCGCCAGCAGCCCCGACAGGGAGATCTATGGCTACACCTTC.

The chain carries TRBV5-1 and TRBJ2-7; TRBD2 is a possible D gene (5 bases). With 4 bases removed from V and 1 base from J, the gap between germline ends came to 12 bases. The CDR3 runs to 14 residues. CDR1 and CDR2 from the germline V gene are SGHRS and YFSETQ. CDR3 sequence: CASSITDFSYEQYF. DNA for the CDR3: TGCGCCAGCAGCATTACGGACTTTTCCTACGAGCAGTACTTC.

In this sample, this clone turned up a few times. This chain links TRBV19 with TRBJ2-5; D possibly corresponds to TRBD1 (5 bases). CDR1 is LNHDA, CDR2 SQIVND, per germline (reference sequence). The CDR3 covers 13 residues. Trimming removed 6 bases from V and 0 bases from J, with 8 bases in between. Written as DNA, the CDR3 is TGTGCCAGTAGGAGGACAAACCAAGAGACCCAGTACTTC. The encoded protein is CASRRTNQETQYF.

This rearrangement joins TRBV6-6 to TRBJ1-5; the D is unclear. Trimming took 6 bases from V and 0 from J, leaving 9 bases between them. This CDR3 is 14 amino acids long. Germline V gives CDR1 MNHNY, CDR2 SVGAGI (reference sequence). CDR3 sequence reads: CASRPDSSNQPQHF. CDR3 bases: TGTGCCAGCAGACCAGATTCTAGCAATCAGCCCCAGCATTTT.

The chain combines TRBV2 with TRBJ2-1; 12 positions match TRBD2. Trimming at V came to 5 bases and at J to 6 bases, leaving 14 bases not matched to a gene. Germline V gives CDR1 SNHLY, CDR2 FYNNEI. The CDR3 has 18 residues. CDR3 amino acids: CASSSRTSGVPSPNEQFF. The CDR3 DNA reads TGTGCCAGCAGTTCTCGGACTAGCGGGGTTCCCTCGCCCAATGAGCAGTTCTTC.

The chain couples TRBV6-5 to TRBJ2-5, with TRBD1 matching 8 bases. The CDR3 is made up of 16 amino acids. With V trimmed by 2 bases and J by 1 base, 6 bases remained unmatched. The germline V gene has CDR1 MNHEY and CDR2 SVGAGI. CDR3 in amino acids: CASSYGTGPLQETQYF. The CDR3 region has the DNA TGTGCCAGCAGTTACGGGACAGGCCCCCTCCAAGAGACCCAGTACTTC.

V and J are TRBV6-1 and TRBJ2-2; 10 bases agree with TRBD1. The CDR3 is 15 residues long. Germline CDR1 MNHNS, CDR2 SASEGT. Germline trimming cut 4 bases from V and 5 bases from J; bases unmatched to any gene: 4. The DNA of the CDR3 is TGTGCCAGCAGTGTATGGACAGGGGGTACCGGGGAGCTGTTTTTT. Protein product: CASSVWTGGTGELFF.

This chain connects TRBV28 to TRBJ2-7; the D is unclear. Germline V CDR1 and CDR2: MDHEN, SYDVKM. Trimming cost V 1 base and J 0 bases, with 10 bases left between them. The CDR3 contains 15 residues. CDR3 bases: TGTGCCAGCAGTTTATTTGGGGTGAGCTCCTACGAGCAGTACTTC. It specifies CASSLFGVSSYEQYF.